This T cell receptor beta chain was identified in a study of T cell changes during pregnancy in multiple sclerosis. The CDR3 is 12 amino acids. CDR1 and CDR2 (germline): SGHTA, FQGNSA. Losses at the gene ends were 1 base for V and 6 bases for J; bases not matched to a gene: 0. The method was immunoSEQ multiplex PCR; TCRdb's version includes in-frame clones alone and lacks a portion of them. The sample holds some 69,000 clones, just over 90% seen once. The chain joins TRBV7-2 to TRBJ2-7, with 7 positions matching TRBD1. Sequencing was performed on peripheral blood, taken in the second trimester of pregnancy. This sequence was found in a female donor in good health, enrolled as a control in a pregnancy study. CDR3 coding DNA: TGTGCCAGCAGCTTAGACAGGGGCGAGCAGTACTTC. Translated, it gives CASSLDRGEQYF.